The 2 T cell receptor beta chains presented below share a single source sample, sequenced in a study of blood T cells in healthy people across ages. A second PCR, run for about 7 to 11 cycles, used a sample-barcoded 5' primer plus a J-beta primer mix. A single record per CDR3 protein comes from TCRdb applying MiXCR to the 5' RACE reads. Of about 1.4 million distinct CDR3 sequences listed, approximately 60% are singletons. The specimen was blood. The receptors come from a man in his late teens or twenties in good health.

The rearrangement joins TRBV10-3 to TRBJ2-7; perhaps TRBD1 as D (5 bases). V dropped 0 bases and J dropped 3 bases, with 15 bases sitting between them. The CDR3 is 16 amino acids. Germline CDR1 and CDR2: ENHRY and SYGVKD. CDR3 in DNA: TGTGCCATCAGTGAGTCTTATGGTGACAGAAACTACGAGCAGTACTTC. Protein sequence: CAISESYGDRNYEQYF.

This clonotype showed up just a few times. This chain joins TRBV12-3 or TRBV12-4 and TRBJ2-5; unclear D gene. V was shortened by 5 bases and J by 4 bases, with 5 bases between the two germline ends. This CDR3 has 11 amino acids. DNA of the CDR3: TGTGCCAGCAGTATACTAGAGACCCAGTACTTC. It is translated as CASSILETQYF.